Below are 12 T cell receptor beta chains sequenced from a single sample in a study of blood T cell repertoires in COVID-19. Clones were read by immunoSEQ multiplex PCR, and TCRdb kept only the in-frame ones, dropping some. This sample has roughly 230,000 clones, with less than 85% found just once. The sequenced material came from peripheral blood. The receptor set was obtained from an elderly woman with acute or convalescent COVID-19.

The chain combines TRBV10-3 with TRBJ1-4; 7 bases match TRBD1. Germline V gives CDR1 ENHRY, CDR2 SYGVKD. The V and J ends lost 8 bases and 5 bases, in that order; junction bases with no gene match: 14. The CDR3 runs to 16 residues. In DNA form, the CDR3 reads TGTGCCATCTCGCCAGGTGCGGGACAGCCGAATGAAAAACTGTTTTTT. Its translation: CAISPGAGQPNEKLFF.

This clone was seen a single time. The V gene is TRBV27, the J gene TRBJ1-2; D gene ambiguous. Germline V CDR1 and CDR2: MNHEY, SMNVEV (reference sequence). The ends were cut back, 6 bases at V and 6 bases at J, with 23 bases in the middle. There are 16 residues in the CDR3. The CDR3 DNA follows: TGTGCCAGCAGCTACGGGGTGGCCCGAACTTCTCATGGCTACACCTTC. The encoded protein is CASSYGVARTSHGYTF.

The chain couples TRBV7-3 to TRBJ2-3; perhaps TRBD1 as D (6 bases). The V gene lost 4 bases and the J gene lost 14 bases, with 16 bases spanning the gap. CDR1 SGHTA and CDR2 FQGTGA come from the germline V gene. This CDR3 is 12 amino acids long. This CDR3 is CASSWPGQPAYF. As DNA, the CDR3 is TGTGCCAGCAGCTGGCCGGGACAACCGGCGTATTTT.

The CDR3 bases are TGTGCCAGCAGCCAAATGACTAGCCCTCAAGAGACCCAGTACTTC. Amino acids: CASSQMTSPQETQYF. This rearrangement joins TRBV7-2 to TRBJ2-5; 7 bases match TRBD2. Trimming took 5 bases from V and 2 from J; bases not matched to a gene: 8. CDR1 is SGHTA and CDR2 is FQGNSA in the germline V gene. The CDR3 contains 15 residues.

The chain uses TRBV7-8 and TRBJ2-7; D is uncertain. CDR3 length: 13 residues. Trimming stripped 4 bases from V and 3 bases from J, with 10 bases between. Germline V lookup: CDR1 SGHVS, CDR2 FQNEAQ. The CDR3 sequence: CASSSVRGYEQYF. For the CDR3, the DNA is TGTGCCAGCAGCTCGGTGAGAGGCTACGAGCAGTACTTC.

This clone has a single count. The DNA for the CDR3 is TGTGCCAGCAGCCTTCGCGGGGGGGCTACAGATACGCAGTATTTT. Translation gives CASSLRGGATDTQYF. The rearrangement links TRBV3-1 (or the pseudogene TRBV3-2) to TRBJ2-3; TRBD2 matches 9 bases. V was pared by 4 bases and J by 3 bases, with 5 bases of the junction left unmatched. CDR3 length: 15 residues. Germline CDR1 LGHDT, CDR2 YNNKEL (reference sequence).

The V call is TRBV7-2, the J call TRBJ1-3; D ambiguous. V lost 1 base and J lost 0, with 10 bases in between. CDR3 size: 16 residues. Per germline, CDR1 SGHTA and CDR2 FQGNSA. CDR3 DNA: TGTGCCAGCAGCTTAGTCGCGGCCAGCTCTGGAAACACCATATATTTT. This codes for CASSLVAASSGNTIYF.

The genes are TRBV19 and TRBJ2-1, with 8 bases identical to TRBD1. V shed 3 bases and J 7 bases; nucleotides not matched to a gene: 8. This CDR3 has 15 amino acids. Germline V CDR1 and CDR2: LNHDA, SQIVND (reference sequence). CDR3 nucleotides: TGTGCCAGTAGTATTACTGGGACAGGTAGGAATGAGCAGTTCTTC. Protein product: CASSITGTGRNEQFF.

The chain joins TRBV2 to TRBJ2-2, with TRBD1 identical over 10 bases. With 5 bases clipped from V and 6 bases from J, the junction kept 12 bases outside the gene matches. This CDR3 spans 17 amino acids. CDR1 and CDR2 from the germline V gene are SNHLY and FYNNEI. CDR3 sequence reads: CASSPRTGGARPGELFF. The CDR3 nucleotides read TGTGCCAGCAGTCCAAGGACAGGGGGTGCGCGACCCGGGGAGCTGTTTTTT. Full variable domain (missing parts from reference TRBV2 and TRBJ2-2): EPEVTQTPSHQVTQMGQEVILRCVPISNHLYFYWYRQILGQKVEFLVSFYNNEISEKSEIFDDQFSVERPDGSNFTLKIRSTKLEDSAMYFCASSPRTGGARPGELFFGEGSRLTVL.

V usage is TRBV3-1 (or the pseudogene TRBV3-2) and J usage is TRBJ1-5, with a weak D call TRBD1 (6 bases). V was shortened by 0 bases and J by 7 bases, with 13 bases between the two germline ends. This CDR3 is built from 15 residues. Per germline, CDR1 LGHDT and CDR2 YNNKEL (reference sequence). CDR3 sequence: CASSQDSRGEQPQHF. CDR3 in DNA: TGTGCCAGCAGCCAAGATAGCAGGGGAGAACAGCCCCAGCATTTT.

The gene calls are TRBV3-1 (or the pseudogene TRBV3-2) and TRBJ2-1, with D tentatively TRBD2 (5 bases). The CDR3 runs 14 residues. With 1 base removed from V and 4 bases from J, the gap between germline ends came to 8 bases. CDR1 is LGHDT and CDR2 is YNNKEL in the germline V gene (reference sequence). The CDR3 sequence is CASSQGGYYNEQFF. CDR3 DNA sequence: TGTGCCAGCAGCCAAGGCGGGTATTACAATGAGCAGTTCTTC.

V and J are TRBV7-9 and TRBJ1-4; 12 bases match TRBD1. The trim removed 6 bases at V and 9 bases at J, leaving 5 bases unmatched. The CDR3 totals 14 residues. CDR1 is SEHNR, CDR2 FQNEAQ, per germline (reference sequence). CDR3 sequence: CASRAGQGAQKLFF. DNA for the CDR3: TGTGCCAGCAGGGCGGGACAGGGGGCGCAAAAACTGTTTTTT.